These T cell receptor beta chains were read from a single sample in a study of read filtering for tumor transcriptome and immune sequencing. One entry per CDR3 protein, called by TCRdb with MiXCR from the reads. The sample yields about 130,000 distinct CDR3 sequences, about 12% seen once. Sequenced: a population of CD138-negative cells sorted from bone marrow. These TCRs come from a donor aged 40 or older with multiple myeloma. Each CDR3 is given with its conserved first and last residue. The D gene is left open where the match is weak. Not all rows give a size; the values are once, few, many and, for expanded clones, a class.

>many|TRBJ2-2|NA|TRBV10-3
TGTGCCATCAAGGGCGGAGCTGCTAAGGCCGGGGAGCTGTTTTTT
CAIKGGAAKAGELFF
>few|TRBJ2-2|NA|TRBV5-1
TGCGCCAGCAGCTTGAGGGTGAACACCGGGGAGCTGTTTTTT
CASSLRVNTGELFF
>many|TRBJ2-1|TRBD2|TRBV6-2/TRBV6-3
TGTGCCAGCAGTTACTCGGTCCTAGCGGGAGGAGGAGAGCAGTTCTTC
CASSYSVLAGGGEQFF
>many|TRBJ2-1|TRBD2|TRBV27
TGTGCCAGCAGTCCACTACTAGCGGGAGGTCCCAATGAGCAGTTCTTC
CASSPLLAGGPNEQFF
>few|TRBJ2-2|NA|TRBV7-9
TGTGCCAGCAGGACAGGAGCGTACCAGAACACCGGGGAGCTGTTTTTT
CASRTGAYQNTGELFF
>once|TRBJ2-3|TRBD2|TRBV7-3
TGTGCCAGCAGCGAGACTAGCGGGCACACAGATACGCAGTATTTT
CASSETSGHTDTQYF
>many|TRBJ2-7|TRBD1|TRBV5-1
TGCGCCAGCAGCCCGAAACAGGGGTACGAGCAGTACTTC
CASSPKQGYEQYF
>many|TRBJ2-5|NA|TRBV7-2
TGTGCCAGCAATCAGGGGAGAGAGACCCAGTACTTC
CASNQGRETQYF
>many|TRBJ1-1|NA|TRBV29-1
TGCAGCGTTGAACGAAGGGGAAAGGGGTTGGGAGCTTTCTTT
CSVERRGKGLGAFF
>few|TRBJ2-3|TRBD2|TRBV20-1
TGCAGCCTAGCGGGAGCAGTGGCAGATACGCAGTATTTT
CSLAGAVADTQYF
>many|TRBJ1-1|NA|TRBV10-3
TGTGCCATCAGTGATACAGGCCGGGTGAACACTGAAGCTTTCTTT
CAISDTGRVNTEAFF
>NA|TRBJ2-1|NA|TRBV6-2/TRBV6-3
TGTGCCAGCAGTTACTCCGAGGGCGGGGTGCAGTTCTTC
CASSYSEGGVQFF
>NA|TRBJ1-3|NA|TRBV20-1
TGCAGTGCTAGAGCAGCGCTCTCTGGAAACACCATATATTTT
CSARAALSGNTIYF
>many|TRBJ2-1|TRBD1|TRBV24-1
TGTGCCACCAGTGTCGGGACAGGGAGCTACAATGAGCAGTTCTTC
CATSVGTGSYNEQFF
>many|TRBJ1-2|NA|TRBV7-2
TGTGCCAGCAGCTTATGGGGGCAGGATGGCTACACCTTC
CASSLWGQDGYTF
>NA|TRBJ2-2|TRBD2|TRBV9
TGTGCCAGCAGCGTAGAGTCGAGCGGGAGGGCCCAGCTGTTTTTT
CASSVESSGRAQLFF
>NA|TRBJ2-5|TRBD1|TRBV5-1
TGCGCCAGCAGCTTGGCCAGACAGGGACGGGGAGAGACCCAGTACTTC
CASSLARQGRGETQYF
>NA|TRBJ1-6|NA|TRBV24-1
TGTGCCATATGCTTTGCAGCAGATAATTCACCCCTCCACTTT
CAICFAADNSPLHF
>few|TRBJ1-5|NA|TRBV6-5
TGTGCCAGCAGTAAAGGACCTGTAAGCAATCAGCCCCAGCATTTT
CASSKGPVSNQPQHF
>many|TRBJ2-3|NA|TRBV20-1
TGCAGTGCTAGAGATTCCAGCGGGAGCACAGATACGCAGTATTTT
CSARDSSGSTDTQYF
>many|TRBJ2-2|NA|TRBV9
TGTGCCAGCGCCCTTCACCCCGGGGAGCTGTTTTTT
CASALHPGELFF
>many|TRBJ2-7|TRBD2|TRBV18
TGTGCCAGCTCCCCCGTGACTAGCGGTGAGCAGTACTTC
CASSPVTSGEQYF
>many|TRBJ1-2|TRBD1|TRBV11-2
TGTGCCAGCAGTACAGGGGGTCGGTATGGCTACACCTTC
CASSTGGRYGYTF
>many|TRBJ2-7|TRBD1|TRBV7-8
TGTGCCAGCAGCCTCTACAGGGGCGCCTACGAGCAGTACTTC
CASSLYRGAYEQYF
>many|TRBJ2-3|NA|TRBV30
TGTGCCTGGAGTGTATCCCCAGATACGCAGTATTTT
CAWSVSPDTQYF
>many|TRBJ1-1|TRBD1|TRBV5-1
TGCGCCAGCAGGGACAGGCAGATGAACACTGAAGCTTTCTTT
CASRDRQMNTEAFF
>many|TRBJ2-3|NA|TRBV12-3/TRBV12-4
TGTGCCAGCAGTTTAGCGTCCTTGCCTGCGGCAGATACGCAGTATTTT
CASSLASLPAADTQYF
>NA|TRBJ2-2|TRBD2|TRBV12-3/TRBV12-4
TGTGCCAGCAGCTCCCGGGGGGGGACCGGGGAGCTGTTTTTT
CASSSRGGTGELFF
>few|TRBJ2-1|NA|TRBV6-1
TGTGCCAGCAGTGCAGCGTCCTCCTACAATGAGCAGTTCTTC
CASSAASSYNEQFF
>many|TRBJ2-7|NA|TRBV24-1
TGTGCCACCAGTGTGAAGGGGGGCAACGAGCAGTACTTC
CATSVKGGNEQYF
>few|TRBJ2-3|NA|TRBV20-1
TGCAGTGCCAGTCCCGAGGCAGATACGCAGTATTTT
CSASPEADTQYF
>NA|TRBJ2-3|TRBD2|TRBV29-1
TGCAGCGCCACACCGGGACTAGCGGAACGAGATACGCAGTATTTT
CSATPGLAERDTQYF
>NA|TRBJ2-1|NA|TRBV7-9
TGTGCCAGCAGCTTAACGAACAATGAGCAGTTCTTC
CASSLTNNEQFF
>many|TRBJ2-3|NA|TRBV6-2/TRBV6-3
TGTGCCAGCAGTTCCTATTCCCTTGCGGCAGATACGCAGTATTTT
CASSSYSLAADTQYF
>many|TRBJ1-1|NA|TRBV27
TGTGCCAGCAGTTTTCTTAGGAAGGGATGGAACACTGAAGCTTTCTTT
CASSFLRKGWNTEAFF
>NA|TRBJ1-2|TRBD1|TRBV30
TGTGCCTGGACAGGGGGCGTTCGTGGCTACACCTTC
CAWTGGVRGYTF
>NA|TRBJ1-4|NA|TRBV30
TGTGTTGGATTTAATGAAAAACTGTTTTTT
CVGFNEKLFF
>many|TRBJ2-1|TRBD2|TRBV6-5
TGTGCCAGCAGTTCTAGCGGGAGGGGCTACAATGAGCAGTTCTTC
CASSSSGRGYNEQFF
>many|TRBJ1-1|NA|TRBV7-9
TGTGCCAGCAGTTCGGGGAGTACTGAAGCTTTCTTT
CASSSGSTEAFF
>many|TRBJ2-5|NA|TRBV11-3
TGTGCCAGCAGCCCCGGGATTTTGGGAGAGACCCAGTACTTC
CASSPGILGETQYF
>many|TRBJ2-7|TRBD1|TRBV7-6
TGTGCCAGCAGCGGACAGGGGGGATACGAGCAGTACTTC
CASSGQGGYEQYF
>many|TRBJ2-7|NA|TRBV2
TGTGCCAGCAGGTCCAACCTGCTAGATTACGAGCAGTACTTC
CASRSNLLDYEQYF
>many|TRBJ2-1|TRBD1|TRBV28
TGTGCCAGCAGTGCGGACAGGGGAGGCTACAATGAGCAGTTCTTC
CASSADRGGYNEQFF
>few|TRBJ2-7|NA|TRBV5-1
TGCGCCAGCGGGAGGGGGGGGGACTACGAGCAGTACTTC
CASGRGGDYEQYF
>NA|TRBJ1-1|TRBD1|TRBV27
TGTGCCAGCAGTTTACGGACAGGGACCACTGAAGCTTTCTTT
CASSLRTGTTEAFF
>NA|TRBJ1-5|TRBD1|TRBV7-9
TGTGCCAACAGCTCGGACAGGTTCAATCAGCCCCAGCATTTT
CANSSDRFNQPQHF
>many|TRBJ2-3|TRBD2|TRBV3-1
TGTGCCAGCAGCCAAGTCCCTACGGGAGGGCTAATGGATACGCAGTATTTT
CASSQVPTGGLMDTQYF
>many|TRBJ2-3|NA|TRBV4-3
TGCGCCAGCAGCCAAGATTCGGGGATCGGCACAGATACGCAGTATTTT
CASSQDSGIGTDTQYF
>many|TRBJ2-2|NA|TRBV4-2
TGTGCCAGCAGCCAAGACGCACCTCAAAATACCGGGGAGCTGTTTTTT
CASSQDAPQNTGELFF
>many|TRBJ1-1|TRBD1|TRBV5-1
TGCGCCAGCAGGACAGGGGCCCTCATGAACACTGAAGCTTTCTTT
CASRTGALMNTEAFF
>many|TRBJ2-7|TRBD2|TRBV9
TGTGCCAGCAGCCCCCGGCGGGAGATATACGAGCAGTACTTC
CASSPRREIYEQYF
>many|TRBJ2-1|TRBD2|TRBV5-4
TGTGCCAGCAGCTTGCGAGGACTAGCGGGAGCGCTGCTTTACAATGAGCAGTTCTTC
CASSLRGLAGALLYNEQFF
>many|TRBJ1-5|NA|TRBV20-1
TGCAGTGCTAGAAACAGCCCTCCCCAGCCCCAGCATTTT
CSARNSPPQPQHF
>NA|TRBJ2-2|NA|TRBV7-3
TGTGCCAGCAGCTATGCCCGGGTAGCAGGCACCGGGGAGCTGTTTTTT
CASSYARVAGTGELFF
>many|TRBJ2-7|NA|TRBV20-1
TGCAGTGCTAGTGGGTTGTACGAGCAGTACTTC
CSASGLYEQYF